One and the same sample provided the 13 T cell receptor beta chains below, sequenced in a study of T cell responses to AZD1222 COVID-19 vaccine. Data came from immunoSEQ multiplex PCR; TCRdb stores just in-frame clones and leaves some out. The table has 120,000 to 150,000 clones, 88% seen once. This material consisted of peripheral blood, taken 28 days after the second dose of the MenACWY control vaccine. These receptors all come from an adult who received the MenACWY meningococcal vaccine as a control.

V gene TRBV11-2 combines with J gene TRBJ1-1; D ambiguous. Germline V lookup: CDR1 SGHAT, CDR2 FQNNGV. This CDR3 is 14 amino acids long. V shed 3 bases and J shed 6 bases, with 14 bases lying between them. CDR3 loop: CASSFSLTVAEAFF. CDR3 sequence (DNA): TGTGCCAGCAGCTTTTCGTTGACGGTGGCTGAAGCTTTCTTT.

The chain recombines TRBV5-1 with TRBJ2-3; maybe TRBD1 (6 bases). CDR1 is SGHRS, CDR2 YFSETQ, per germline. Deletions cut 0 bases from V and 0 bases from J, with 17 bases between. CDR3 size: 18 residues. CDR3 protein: CASSLGDRRFTSTDTQYF. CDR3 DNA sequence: TGCGCCAGCAGCTTGGGAGACAGGAGATTCACTAGCACAGATACGCAGTATTTT.

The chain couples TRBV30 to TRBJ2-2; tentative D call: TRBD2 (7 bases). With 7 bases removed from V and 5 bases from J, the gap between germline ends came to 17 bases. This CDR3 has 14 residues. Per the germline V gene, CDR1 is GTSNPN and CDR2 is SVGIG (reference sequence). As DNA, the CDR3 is TGTGCCTTTGAGGGGGAGGGCCGAACCGGGGAGCTGTTTTTT. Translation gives CAFEGEGRTGELFF.

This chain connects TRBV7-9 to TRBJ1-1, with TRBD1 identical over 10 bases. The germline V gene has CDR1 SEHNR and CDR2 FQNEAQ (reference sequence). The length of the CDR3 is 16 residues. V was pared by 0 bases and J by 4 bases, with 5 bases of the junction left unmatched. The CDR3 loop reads CASSLAGTGVATEAFF. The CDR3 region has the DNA TGTGCCAGCAGCTTAGCCGGGACAGGGGTTGCCACTGAAGCTTTCTTT.

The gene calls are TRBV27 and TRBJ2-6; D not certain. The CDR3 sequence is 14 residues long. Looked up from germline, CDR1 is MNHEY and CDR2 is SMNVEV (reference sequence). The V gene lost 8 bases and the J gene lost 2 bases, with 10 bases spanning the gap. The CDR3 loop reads CASGRDAGANVLTF. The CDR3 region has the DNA TGTGCCAGCGGTAGGGATGCTGGGGCCAACGTCCTGACTTTC.

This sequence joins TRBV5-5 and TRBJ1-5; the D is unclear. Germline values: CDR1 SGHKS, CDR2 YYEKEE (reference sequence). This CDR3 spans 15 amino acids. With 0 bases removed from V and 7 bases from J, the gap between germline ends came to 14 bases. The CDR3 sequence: CASSLEIGTTQPQHF. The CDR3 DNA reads TGTGCCAGCAGCTTGGAAATCGGTACAACGCAGCCCCAGCATTTT.

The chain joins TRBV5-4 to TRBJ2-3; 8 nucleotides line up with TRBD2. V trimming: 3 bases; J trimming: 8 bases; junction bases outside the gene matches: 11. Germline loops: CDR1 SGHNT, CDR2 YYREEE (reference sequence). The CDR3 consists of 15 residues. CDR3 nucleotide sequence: TGTGCCAGCAGCTCGAGGTTGCGGGGGGCCGTTACGCAGTATTTT. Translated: CASSSRLRGAVTQYF.

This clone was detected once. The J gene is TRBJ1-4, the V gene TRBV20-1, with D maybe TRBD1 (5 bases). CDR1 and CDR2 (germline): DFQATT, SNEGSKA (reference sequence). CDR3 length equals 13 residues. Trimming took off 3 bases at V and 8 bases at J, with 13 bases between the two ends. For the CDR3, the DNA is TGCAGTGCTAGTGGTCAGAGGGGCGAAAAACTGTTTTTT. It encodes CSASGQRGEKLFF.

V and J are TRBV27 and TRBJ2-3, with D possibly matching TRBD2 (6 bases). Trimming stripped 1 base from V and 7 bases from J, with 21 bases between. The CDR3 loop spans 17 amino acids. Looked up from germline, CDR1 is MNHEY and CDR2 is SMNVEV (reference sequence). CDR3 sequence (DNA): TGTGCCAGCAGTTTATTTAGGACCACCGGGACTCTACATACGCAGTATTTT. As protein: CASSLFRTTGTLHTQYF.

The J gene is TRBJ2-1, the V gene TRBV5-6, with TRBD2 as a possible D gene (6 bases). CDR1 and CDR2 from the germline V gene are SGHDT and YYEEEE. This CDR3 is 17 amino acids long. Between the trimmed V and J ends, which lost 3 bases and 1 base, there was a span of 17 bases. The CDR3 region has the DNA TGTGCCAGCAGCTCGAAAATAGCGGCCGAATCCTACAATGAGCAGTTCTTC. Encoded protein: CASSSKIAAESYNEQFF.

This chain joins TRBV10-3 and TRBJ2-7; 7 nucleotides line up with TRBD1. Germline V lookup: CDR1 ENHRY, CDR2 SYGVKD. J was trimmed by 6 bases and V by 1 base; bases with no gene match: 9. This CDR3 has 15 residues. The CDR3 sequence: CAISELLQGLGEQYF. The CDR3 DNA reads TGTGCCATCAGTGAGTTGTTACAGGGGCTCGGCGAGCAGTACTTC.

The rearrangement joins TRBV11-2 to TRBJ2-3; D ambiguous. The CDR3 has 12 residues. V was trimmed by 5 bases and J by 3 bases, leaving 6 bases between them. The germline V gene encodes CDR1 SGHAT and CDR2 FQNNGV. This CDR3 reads CASSPGTDTQYF. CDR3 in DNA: TGTGCCAGCAGCCCTGGGACAGATACGCAGTATTTT.

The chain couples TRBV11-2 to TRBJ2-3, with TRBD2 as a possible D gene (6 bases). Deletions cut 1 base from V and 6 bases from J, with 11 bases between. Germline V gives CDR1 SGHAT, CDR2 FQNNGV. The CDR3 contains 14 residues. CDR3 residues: CASSLGRGADTQYF. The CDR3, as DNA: TGTGCCAGCAGCTTAGGGAGGGGCGCGGATACGCAGTATTTT. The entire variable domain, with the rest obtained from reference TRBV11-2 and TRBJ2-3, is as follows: EAGVAQSPRYKIIEKRQSVAFWCNPISGHATLYWYQQILGQGPKLLIQFQNNGVVDDSQLPKDRFSAERLKGVDSTLKIQPAKLEDSAVYLCASSLGRGADTQYFGPGTRLTVL.